This T cell receptor beta chain is drawn from a study of T cell responses to AZD1222 COVID-19 vaccine. For this clone: Its antigen is currently unknown.

Study findings and constraints: Spike as a whole was targeted by vaccine-associated CD4 TCRs, dominant at 160-218 and 743-854. All repertoire sampling was performed exclusively after the peak T cell response. Unmutated variant regions are reportedly targeted by nearly half of spike-specific TCRs.

Sequencing was performed with immunoSEQ multiplex PCR; in TCRdb, only in-frame clones are kept and a portion is missing. The sample carries over 100,000 clones, about 88% recorded once. The material sequenced was peripheral blood, taken on day 0 of AZD1222 vaccination. The receptor was isolated from an adult in good health.

The CDR3 DNA reads as TGTGCCATCAGAAAAGACGGGAACTCCTACGAGCAGTACGTC. Translated: CAIRKDGNSYEQYV. The chain joins TRBV10-3 to TRBJ2-7; TRBD2 is a possible D gene (5 bases). In germline, CDR1 is ENHRY, CDR2 SYGVKD. V lost 6 bases and J lost 0, with 12 bases in between. The CDR3 has 14 amino acids.